This passage covers 26 T cell receptor beta chains from one sample sequenced in a study of blood T cell repertoires in COVID-19 (dated by TCRdb to the early 2020s). Library preparation employed the immunoSEQ multiplex PCR assay. TCRdb's version of the immuneACCESS table is confined to in-frame rearrangements and falls short of the full clone set. An unresolved V gene accounts for under half of the shortfall where checked; the remainder is of unknown origin. The sample yields 200,000 to 300,000 clones; 86% were counted once. 3.3% of the sample is in the top ten clones. The sequenced sample was PBMCs or T cells enriched from blood (not recorded which). Receptors originate from a woman in her forties with acute COVID-19.

The CDR3 loop reads CASRFRVNTEAFF. The CDR3 nucleotides read TGCGCCAGTCGATTCCGGGTGAACACTGAAGCTTTCTTT. V usage is TRBV5-1 and J usage is TRBJ1-1; D unclear. There are 13 residues in the CDR3. The V gene's germline CDR1 is SGHRS and CDR2 YFSETQ. V was cut by 8 bases and J by 0 bases, with 11 bases left in between.

The chain is built from TRBV15 and TRBJ2-2, with 10 bases that match TRBD2. CDR3 length: 16 amino acids. Unmatched junction bases numbered 5, after V lost 2 bases and J lost 5 bases. CDR1 and CDR2 (germline): LNHNV, YYDKDF (reference sequence). DNA of the CDR3: TGTGCCACCAGCAGACATCTAGCGGGAGTGACCGGGGAGCTGTTTTTT. This encodes CATSRHLAGVTGELFF.

The chain carries TRBV27 and TRBJ1-2; 8 nucleotides align to TRBD1. The CDR3 length is 15 residues. V shed 0 bases and J 4 bases; nucleotides not matched to a gene: 4. Germline V lookup: CDR1 MNHEY, CDR2 SMNVEV (reference sequence). CDR3 sequence reads: CASSLSRGLIYGYTF. The CDR3 nucleotides read TGTGCCAGCAGTTTATCCAGGGGGCTTATCTATGGCTACACCTTC.

The V gene is TRBV2, the J gene TRBJ2-7, with TRBD1 matching 7 bases. Germline trimming cut 2 bases from V and 0 bases from J; bases unmatched to any gene: 4. Germline CDR1 reads SNHLY; CDR2 reads FYNNEI. CDR3 size: 15 residues. The CDR3 here is CASSEQGVSSYEQYF. DNA of the CDR3: TGTGCCAGCAGTGAACAGGGGGTAAGCTCCTACGAGCAGTACTTC.

The chain is built from TRBV14 and TRBJ2-7; D remains ambiguous. With 2 bases removed from V and 6 bases from J, the gap between germline ends came to 11 bases. The germline CDR1 and CDR2 sequences are SGHDN and FVKESK. CDR3 size: 13 residues. The CDR3 nucleotides read TGTGCCAGCAGCCAAACAACGAGAGGCGAGCAGTACTTC. This sequence encodes CASSQTTRGEQYF.

A few counts support this clone. This chain links TRBV2 with TRBJ2-1; TRBD1 aligns across 7 bases. The germline V gene encodes CDR1 SNHLY and CDR2 FYNNEI. The CDR3 consists of 13 residues. V lost 6 bases to trimming and J lost 5 bases; unmatched junction nucleotides: 4. Here the CDR3 reads CASSQTGNNEQFF. The CDR3 DNA sequence: TGTGCCAGCAGCCAGACAGGGAACAATGAGCAGTTCTTC.

The V gene is TRBV2, the J gene TRBJ2-5, with TRBD1 matching 9 bases. CDR1 and CDR2 (germline): SNHLY, FYNNEI. The CDR3 length is 18 residues. V gave up 6 bases and J gave up 4 bases; unmatched junction bases: 18. The CDR3 DNA reads TGTGCCAGCAGCAGGATATGGGGACAGGGTGATCCCCGAGAGACCCAGTACTTC. Translation: CASSRIWGQGDPRETQYF.

The chain recombines TRBV28 with TRBJ1-4; no definite D call. The germline V and J ends were trimmed by 7 bases and 8 bases, with 17 bases remaining between them. Germline CDR1 reads MDHEN; CDR2 reads SYDVKM. The CDR3 has 14 residues. The CDR3 coding sequence is TGTGCCAGCACACCCACGGGCGGGCCCGAAAAACTGTTTTTT. Protein sequence: CASTPTGGPEKLFF.

The chain links TRBV5-4 to TRBJ2-1; maybe TRBD1 (6 bases). Germline CDR1 SGHNT, CDR2 YYREEE (reference sequence). Deletions cut 0 bases from V and 1 base from J, with 8 bases between. The CDR3 length is 15 residues. CDR3 amino acids: CASSLDTGSYNEQFF. The CDR3 nucleotides read TGTGCCAGCAGCTTGGATACAGGGTCCTACAATGAGCAGTTCTTC.

This chain links TRBV5-5 with TRBJ1-1, with D possibly TRBD1 on 5 matching bases. Germline V lookup: CDR1 SGHKS, CDR2 YYEKEE (reference sequence). V gave up 0 bases and J gave up 3 bases, with 6 bases separating them. The CDR3 totals 13 residues. As DNA, the CDR3 is TGTGCCAGCAGCTTGGGGGGCGACACTGAAGCTTTCTTT. Its protein product is CASSLGGDTEAFF.

This clone was picked up one time. The chain uses TRBV11-2 and TRBJ2-7; 7 nucleotides match TRBD2. J gave up 2 bases and V 4 bases, and 8 bases lay outside the gene matches. The CDR3 is made up of 15 amino acids. The germline V gene has CDR1 SGHAT and CDR2 FQNNGV. The CDR3 region has the DNA TGTGCCAGCAGCTCCGGGCAGAGCGGGACCTACGAGCAGTACTTC. Translated, it gives CASSSGQSGTYEQYF.

This clone is categorized as medium-sized. The rearrangement uses TRBV25-1 and TRBJ2-5; TRBD1 aligns across 7 bases. Trimming cost V 2 bases and J 5 bases; bases outside gene matches: 5. The CDR3 sequence is 14 residues long. Germline CDR1 reads MGHDK; CDR2 reads SYGVNS. CDR3 protein: CASSEEGAGETQYF. The DNA for the CDR3 is TGTGCCAGCAGTGAAGAGGGGGCTGGGGAGACCCAGTACTTC.

This clone was counted once. This chain joins TRBV29-1 and TRBJ2-3, with D possibly being TRBD2 (5 bases). V was pared by 8 bases and J by 0 bases, with 12 bases between. The CDR3 has 13 amino acids. Germline CDR1 is SQVTM and CDR2 is ANQGSEA. Written as DNA, the CDR3 is TGCAGCACCGCTAGCCCCAGCACAGATACGCAGTATTTT. This codes for CSTASPSTDTQYF.

The rearrangement links TRBV6-1 to TRBJ2-1; no reliable D call. There are 15 residues in the CDR3. Trimming removed 1 base at V and 4 bases at J, with 11 bases between. Germline CDR1 is MNHNS and CDR2 is SASEGT. DNA of the CDR3: TGTGCCAGCAGTGAAGTTGGGCACCCATACAATGAGCAGTTCTTC. It translates to CASSEVGHPYNEQFF.

V gene TRBV11-2 combines with J gene TRBJ1-6; TRBD1 might be the D (5 bases). CDR1 is SGHAT and CDR2 is FQNNGV in the germline V gene. The CDR3 contains 14 residues. The V gene lost 5 bases and the J gene lost 8 bases, with 13 bases spanning the gap. The CDR3 here is CASSPPGLDSPLHF. The CDR3 DNA follows: TGTGCCAGCAGCCCTCCAGGGCTGGATTCACCCCTCCACTTT.

The rearrangement joins TRBV18 to TRBJ2-7; D is unresolved. In germline, CDR1 is KGHSH, CDR2 LQKENI. The CDR3 is made up of 12 amino acids. The ends were cut back, 11 bases at V and 4 bases at J, with 15 bases in the middle. The chain's CDR3 is CAAGGQAYEQYF. The CDR3 coding sequence is TGTGCCGCCGGTGGGCAGGCTTACGAGCAGTACTTC.

The chain links TRBV2 to TRBJ1-4; D is undetermined. The CDR3 covers 15 residues. Trimming shortened V by 5 bases and J by 0 bases, and 10 bases separated the two germline ends. From germline, CDR1 is SNHLY and CDR2 FYNNEI. CDR3 DNA: TGTGCCAGCAGTAGCACCGATGCAACTAATGAAAAACTGTTTTTT. Encoded protein: CASSSTDATNEKLFF.

The chain has TRBV4-1 and TRBJ1-5; D is unresolved. Germline values: CDR1 MGHRA, CDR2 YSYEKL. This CDR3 has 18 residues. The V end lost 0 bases, the J end lost 1 base, and 16 bases lay between the germline ends. This CDR3 reads CASSQDERGLESNQPQHF. The CDR3 DNA is TGCGCCAGCAGCCAAGACGAACGAGGATTAGAGAGCAATCAGCCCCAGCATTTT.

The chain uses TRBV10-1 and TRBJ1-1; tentative D call: TRBD1 (5 bases). Trimming shortened V by 8 bases and J by 0 bases, and 10 bases separated the two germline ends. The CDR3 has 13 residues. Germline V gives CDR1 WNHNN, CDR2 SYGVQD (reference sequence). The CDR3 DNA reads TGCGCCAGCCGGAGGGACCTGAACACTGAAGCTTTCTTT. Translation gives CASRRDLNTEAFF.

The chain couples TRBV3-1 (or the pseudogene TRBV3-2) to TRBJ2-7; possible D gene TRBD1, 6 bases. Trimming took off 0 bases at V and 6 bases at J, with 12 bases between the two ends. Per germline, CDR1 LGHDT and CDR2 YNNKEL (reference sequence). The CDR3 length is 14 residues. CDR3 region: CASSQDLVGGEQYF. The CDR3 DNA is TGTGCCAGCAGCCAAGATCTAGTAGGGGGCGAGCAGTACTTC.

The chain carries TRBV5-8 and TRBJ1-5, with D possibly matching TRBD1 (5 bases). Germline-derived CDR1 and CDR2 are SGHTS and YDEGEE. CDR3 length equals 11 residues. This chain's CDR3 is CRRDWGQPQHF. The CDR3 DNA sequence: TGTCGCCGGGACTGGGGTCAGCCCCAGCATTTT.

CDR3 in DNA: TGTGCCTGGAGTGTACTAGCGGGACTCACAGATACGCAGTATTTT. Its translation: CAWSVLAGLTDTQYF. V usage is TRBV30 and J usage is TRBJ2-3; 10 bases are shared with TRBD2. Looked up from germline, CDR1 is GTSNPN and CDR2 is SVGIG (reference sequence). The CDR3 runs to 15 residues. V gave up 0 bases and J gave up 2 bases; unmatched junction bases: 2. The whole variable domain, remainder taken from reference TRBV30 and TRBJ2-3, is SQTIHQWPATLVQPVGSPLSLECTVEGTSNPNLYWYRQAAGRGLQLLFYSVGIGQISSEVPQNLSASRPQDRQFILSSKKLLLSDSGFYLCAWSVLAGLTDTQYFGPGTRLTVL.

The gene calls are TRBV7-3 and TRBJ1-1; 8 nucleotides match TRBD1. Germline V gene lookup returns CDR1 SGHTA and CDR2 FQGTGA. This CDR3 has 15 residues. V shed 2 bases, J shed 6 bases, and the junction held 8 bases outside the gene matches. The CDR3 sequence is CASSLSAQGVAEAFF. The CDR3 DNA is TGTGCCAGCAGCTTATCAGCACAGGGGGTTGCTGAAGCTTTCTTT.

The chain joins TRBV7-2 to TRBJ2-7; unclear D gene. Per the germline V gene, CDR1 is SGHTA and CDR2 is FQGNSA. Trimming shortened V by 0 bases and J by 5 bases, and 5 bases separated the two germline ends. The CDR3 contains 12 residues. The CDR3 region is CASSLASHEQYF. Written as DNA, the CDR3 is TGTGCCAGCAGCTTAGCGAGTCACGAGCAGTACTTC. Supplemented by reference TRBV7-2 and TRBJ2-7, the full variable domain reads GAGVSQSPSNKVTEKGKDVELRCDPISGHTALYWYRQSLGQGLEFLIYFQGNSAPDKSGLPSDRFSAERTGGSVSTLTIQRTQQEDSAVYLCASSLASHEQYFGPGTRLTVT.

This rearrangement joins TRBV6-5 to TRBJ2-7; no clear D gene. The CDR3 contains 11 residues. Trimming took off 5 bases at V and 4 bases at J, with 6 bases between the two ends. Germline loops: CDR1 MNHEY, CDR2 SVGAGI. Written as DNA, the CDR3 is TGTGCCAGCAGTAATCAGTACGAGCAGTACTTC. Translated: CASSNQYEQYF.

The rearrangement uses TRBV29-1 and TRBJ1-2, with D uncertain. The CDR3 runs to 10 residues. Germline CDR1 is SQVTM and CDR2 is ANQGSEA. Trimming took 8 bases from V and 7 from J, leaving 11 bases between them. CDR3 sequence: CSTDMGGYTF. The CDR3 DNA reads as TGCAGCACCGACATGGGTGGCTACACCTTC.